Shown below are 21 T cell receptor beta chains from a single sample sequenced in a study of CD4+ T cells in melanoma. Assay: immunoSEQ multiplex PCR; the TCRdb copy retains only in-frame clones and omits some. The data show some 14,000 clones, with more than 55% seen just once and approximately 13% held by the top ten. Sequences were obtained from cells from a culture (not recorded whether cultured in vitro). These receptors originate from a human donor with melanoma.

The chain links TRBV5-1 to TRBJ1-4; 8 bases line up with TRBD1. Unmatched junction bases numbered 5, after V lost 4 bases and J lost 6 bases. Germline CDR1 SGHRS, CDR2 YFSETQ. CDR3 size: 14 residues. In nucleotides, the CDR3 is TGCGCCAGCAGCGGACAGGGCCTTGATGAAAAACTGTTTTTT. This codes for CASSGQGLDEKLFF. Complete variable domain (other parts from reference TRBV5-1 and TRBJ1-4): KAGVTQTPRYLIKTRGQQVTLSCSPISGHRSVSWYQQTPGQGLQFLFEYFSETQRNKGNFPGRFSGRQFSNSRSEMNVSTLELGDSALYLCASSGQGLDEKLFFGSGTQLSVL.

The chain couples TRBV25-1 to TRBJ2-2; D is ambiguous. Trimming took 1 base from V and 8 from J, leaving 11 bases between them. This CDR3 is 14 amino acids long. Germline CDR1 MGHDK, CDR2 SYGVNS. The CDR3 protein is CASSEFEKRGELFF. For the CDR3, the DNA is TGTGCCAGCAGTGAATTTGAAAAGAGGGGGGAGCTGTTTTTT.

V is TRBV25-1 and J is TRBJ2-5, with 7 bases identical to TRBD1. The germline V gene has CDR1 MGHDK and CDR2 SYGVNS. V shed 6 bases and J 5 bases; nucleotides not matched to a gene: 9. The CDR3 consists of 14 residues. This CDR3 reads CASRQTGSRETQYF. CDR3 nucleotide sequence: TGTGCCAGCAGGCAGACAGGGTCGCGGGAGACCCAGTACTTC.

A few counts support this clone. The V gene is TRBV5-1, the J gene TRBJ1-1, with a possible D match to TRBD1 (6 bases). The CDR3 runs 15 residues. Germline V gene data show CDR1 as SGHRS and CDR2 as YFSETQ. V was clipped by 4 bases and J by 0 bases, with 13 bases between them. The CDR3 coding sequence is TGCGCCAGCAGCCAACCACAGGGAATGAACACTGAAGCTTTCTTT. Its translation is CASSQPQGMNTEAFF.

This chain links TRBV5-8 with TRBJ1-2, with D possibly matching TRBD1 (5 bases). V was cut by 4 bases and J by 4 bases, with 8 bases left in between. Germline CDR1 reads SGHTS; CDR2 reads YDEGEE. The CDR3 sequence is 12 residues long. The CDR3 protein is CASSAGFYGYTF. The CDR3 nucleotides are TGTGCCAGCAGCGCAGGGTTCTATGGCTACACCTTC.

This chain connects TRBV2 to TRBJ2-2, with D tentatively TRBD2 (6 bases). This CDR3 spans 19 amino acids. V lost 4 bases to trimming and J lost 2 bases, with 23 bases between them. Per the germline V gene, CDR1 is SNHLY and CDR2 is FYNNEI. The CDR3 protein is CASSASSRAGLVNTGELFF. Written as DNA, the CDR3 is TGTGCCAGCAGTGCTTCTTCTAGGGCGGGGTTGGTTAACACCGGGGAGCTGTTTTTT.

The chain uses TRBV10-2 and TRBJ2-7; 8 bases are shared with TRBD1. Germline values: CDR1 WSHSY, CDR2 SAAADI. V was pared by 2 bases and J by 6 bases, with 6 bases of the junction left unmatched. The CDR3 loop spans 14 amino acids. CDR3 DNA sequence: TGCGCCAGCAGTGAGACGACAGGGGTTGGCGAGCAGTACTTC. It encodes CASSETTGVGEQYF.

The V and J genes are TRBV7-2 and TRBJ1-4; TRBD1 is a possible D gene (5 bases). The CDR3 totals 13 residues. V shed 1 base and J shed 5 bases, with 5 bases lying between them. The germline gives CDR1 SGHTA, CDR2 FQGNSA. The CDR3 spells CASSLGGNEKLFF. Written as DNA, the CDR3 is TGTGCCAGCAGCTTAGGGGGGAATGAAAAACTGTTTTTT.

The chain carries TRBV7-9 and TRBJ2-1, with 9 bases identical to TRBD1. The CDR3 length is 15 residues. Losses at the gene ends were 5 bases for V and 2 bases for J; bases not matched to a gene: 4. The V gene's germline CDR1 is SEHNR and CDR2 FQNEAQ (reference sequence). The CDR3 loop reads CASSRTGGPYNEQFF. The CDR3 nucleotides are TGTGCCAGCAGCCGTACAGGGGGCCCCTACAATGAGCAGTTCTTC.

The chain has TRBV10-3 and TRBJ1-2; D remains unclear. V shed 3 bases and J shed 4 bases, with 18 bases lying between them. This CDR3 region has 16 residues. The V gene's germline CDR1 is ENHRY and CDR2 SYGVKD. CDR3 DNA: TGTGCCATCAGTGACGCCGGTCACAGAGGACGCTATGGCTACACCTTC. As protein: CAISDAGHRGRYGYTF.

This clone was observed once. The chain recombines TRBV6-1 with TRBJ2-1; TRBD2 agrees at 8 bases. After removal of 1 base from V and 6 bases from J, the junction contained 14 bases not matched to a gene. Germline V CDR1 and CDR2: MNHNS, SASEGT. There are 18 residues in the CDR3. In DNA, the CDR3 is TGTGCCAGCAGTGAAGGTTCGTGGACCGGGACTAGTATCAATGAGCAGTTCTTC. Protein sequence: CASSEGSWTGTSINEQFF.

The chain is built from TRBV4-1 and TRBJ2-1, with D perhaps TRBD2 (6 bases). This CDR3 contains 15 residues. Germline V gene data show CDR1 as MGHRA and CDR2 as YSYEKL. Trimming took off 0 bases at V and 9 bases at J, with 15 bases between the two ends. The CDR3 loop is CASSQDPGEATEQFF. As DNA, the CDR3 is TGCGCCAGCAGCCAAGATCCTGGGGAGGCGACTGAGCAGTTCTTC.

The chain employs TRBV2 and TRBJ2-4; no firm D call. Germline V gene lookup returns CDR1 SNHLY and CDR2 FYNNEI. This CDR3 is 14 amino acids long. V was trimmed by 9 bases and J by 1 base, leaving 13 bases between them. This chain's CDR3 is CASLSESAKNIQYF. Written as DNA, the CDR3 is TGTGCCAGTCTTTCGGAATCTGCCAAAAACATTCAGTACTTC.

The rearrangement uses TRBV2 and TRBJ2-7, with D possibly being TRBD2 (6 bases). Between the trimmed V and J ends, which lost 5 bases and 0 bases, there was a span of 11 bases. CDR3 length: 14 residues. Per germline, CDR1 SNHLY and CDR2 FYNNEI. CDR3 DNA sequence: TGTGCCAGCAGTCGAGCGGGTAGCTCCTACGAGCAGTACTTC. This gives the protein CASSRAGSSYEQYF.

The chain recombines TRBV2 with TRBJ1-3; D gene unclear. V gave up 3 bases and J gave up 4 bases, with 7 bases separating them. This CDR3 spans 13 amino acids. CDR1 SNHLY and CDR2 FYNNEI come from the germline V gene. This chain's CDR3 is CASSDVWGNTIYF. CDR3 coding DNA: TGTGCCAGCAGTGATGTGTGGGGAAACACCATATATTTT.

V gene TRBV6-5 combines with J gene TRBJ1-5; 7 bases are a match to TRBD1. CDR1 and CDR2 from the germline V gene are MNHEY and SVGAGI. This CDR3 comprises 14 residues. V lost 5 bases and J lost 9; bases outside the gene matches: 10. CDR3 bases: TGTGCCAGCAGTCTAGACAGGGTCGCGAGGCCCCAGCATTTT. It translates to CASSLDRVARPQHF.

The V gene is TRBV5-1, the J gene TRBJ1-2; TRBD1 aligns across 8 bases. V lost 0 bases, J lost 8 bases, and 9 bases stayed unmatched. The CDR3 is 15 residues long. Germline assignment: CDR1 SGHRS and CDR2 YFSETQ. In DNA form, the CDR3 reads TGCGCCAGCAGCTTGGACGCAGGGGGCTTGGTCGGCTACACCTTC. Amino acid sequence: CASSLDAGGLVGYTF.

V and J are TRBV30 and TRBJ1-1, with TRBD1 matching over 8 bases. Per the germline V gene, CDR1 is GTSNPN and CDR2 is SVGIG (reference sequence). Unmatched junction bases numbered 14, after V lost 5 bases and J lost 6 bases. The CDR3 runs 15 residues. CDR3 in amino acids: CAWFNQPGGGSEAFF. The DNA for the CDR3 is TGTGCCTGGTTCAACCAACCAGGGGGCGGATCTGAAGCTTTCTTT.

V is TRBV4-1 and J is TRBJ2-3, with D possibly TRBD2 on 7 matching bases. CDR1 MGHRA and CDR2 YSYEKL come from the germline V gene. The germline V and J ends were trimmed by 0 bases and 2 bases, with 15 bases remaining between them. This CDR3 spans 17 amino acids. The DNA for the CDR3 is TGCGCCAGCAGCCAAGATGGGGGGGCCGGGTACACAGATACGCAGTATTTT. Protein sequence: CASSQDGGAGYTDTQYF.

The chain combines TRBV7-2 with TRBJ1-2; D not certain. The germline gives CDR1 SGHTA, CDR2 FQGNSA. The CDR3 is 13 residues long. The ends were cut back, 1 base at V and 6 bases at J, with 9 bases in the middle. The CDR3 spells CASSLEPLHGYTF. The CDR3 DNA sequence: TGTGCCAGCAGCTTAGAGCCGTTACATGGCTACACCTTC.

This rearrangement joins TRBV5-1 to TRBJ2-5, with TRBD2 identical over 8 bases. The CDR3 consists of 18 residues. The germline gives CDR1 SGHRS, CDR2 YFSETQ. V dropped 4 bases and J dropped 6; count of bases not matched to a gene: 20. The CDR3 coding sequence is TGCGCCAGCAGCCCCCAACCAGCGGGGGCCGCCCTTAGGAAGACCCAGTACTTC. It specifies CASSPQPAGAALRKTQYF.